The clone carrying this TCR beta chain was recorded at least ten times. TCRdb called the RT-PCR reads again in MiXCR, with one record for every CDR3 protein. Counted here are around 7,600 distinct CDR3 sequences, more than 9% occurring once; the ten biggest clones make up around 51%. The data derive from a study of patients and donors after allogeneic stem cell transplantation. Germline CDR1 MDHEN, CDR2 SYDVKM. The germline V and J ends were trimmed by 5 bases and 8 bases, with 13 bases remaining between them. The CDR3 extends over 14 amino acids. Input material: blood, either unsorted or a sorted T cell fraction (not recorded which). The TCR was taken from a human donor who was either an allogeneic HSCT recipient or a stem cell or donor lymphocyte infusion donor (not recorded which). It is not recorded whose cells these are; they may come from a transplant donor. The chain links TRBV28 to TRBJ1-6, with D perhaps TRBD1 (6 bases). The CDR3 DNA sequence: TGTGCCAGCAGTATACAGGGTTGGGATTCACCCCTCCACTTT. The encoded protein is CASSIQGWDSPLHF.